This is a list of T cell receptor beta chains from one sample in a study of cytomegalovirus exposure and HLA in healthy donors. Data came from immunoSEQ multiplex PCR; TCRdb stores just in-frame clones and leaves some out. The top ten clones hold approximately 5.3% of a sample with approximately 65,000 clones, about 92% of them seen once. The material sequenced was PBMCs. The receptors stem from a man in his late teens or twenties in good health and CMV-seropositive. Each CDR3 is given with its conserved first and last residue. Each record gives: V gene, D gene, clone size, J gene, CDR3 DNA, CDR3 protein. The D gene is left open where the match is weak. Clone size is not always given. Where it is, it says once, few, many or a class for expanded clones.

v_call: TRBV19; d_call: TRBD2; clone_size: NA; j_call: TRBJ2-1; cdr3_nt: TGTGCCAGTAGTATACTGGGACTAGCGGGAGTCTACAATGAGCAGTTCTTC; cdr3_aa: CASSILGLAGVYNEQFF
v_call: TRBV2; d_call: NA; clone_size: NA; j_call: TRBJ2-7; cdr3_nt: TGTGCCAGCCGGTCCTACGAGCAGTACTTC; cdr3_aa: CASRSYEQYF
v_call: TRBV4-1; d_call: NA; clone_size: NA; j_call: TRBJ2-7; cdr3_nt: TGCGCCAGCAGCCAAGAACAGGGACGATCTTCCTACGAGCAGTACTTC; cdr3_aa: CASSQEQGRSSYEQYF
v_call: TRBV7-9; d_call: TRBD2; clone_size: NA; j_call: TRBJ2-2; cdr3_nt: TGTGCCAGCAGCACCTCTAGACTAGCTGGTAACACCGGGGAGCTGTTTTTT; cdr3_aa: CASSTSRLAGNTGELFF
v_call: TRBV27; d_call: NA; clone_size: NA; j_call: TRBJ1-2; cdr3_nt: TGTGCCAGCAGTTCCGCCCGGACAGAAACAACTAACTATGGCTACACCTTC; cdr3_aa: CASSSARTETTNYGYTF
v_call: TRBV6-5; d_call: NA; clone_size: NA; j_call: TRBJ2-1; cdr3_nt: TGTGCCAGCACCAGTGGGGGGTCCGCCTACAATGAGCAGTTCTTC; cdr3_aa: CASTSGGSAYNEQFF
v_call: TRBV29-1; d_call: NA; clone_size: NA; j_call: TRBJ1-3; cdr3_nt: TGCAGCGTTTCACTAGACGTGGCTGGAAACACCATATATTTT; cdr3_aa: CSVSLDVAGNTIYF
v_call: TRBV28; d_call: TRBD1; clone_size: NA; j_call: TRBJ2-7; cdr3_nt: TGTGCCAGCAGAATAGGGACAGGGATTGATATTCGGTACTTC; cdr3_aa: CASRIGTGIDIRYF
v_call: TRBV5-1; d_call: NA; clone_size: once; j_call: TRBJ2-5; cdr3_nt: TGCGCCAGCAGCACGGGACTCACTAACATACAAGAGACCCAGTACTTC; cdr3_aa: CASSTGLTNIQETQYF
v_call: TRBV30; d_call: NA; clone_size: once; j_call: TRBJ1-1; cdr3_nt: TGTGCCTGGAGTGTACAGGTCTGGGGGGGGTTGACTGAAGCTTTCTTT; cdr3_aa: CAWSVQVWGGLTEAFF
v_call: TRBV10-3; d_call: NA; clone_size: NA; j_call: TRBJ1-1; cdr3_nt: TGTGCAACATCCACAACCGCTCGGGGGGACACTGAAGCTTTCTTT; cdr3_aa: CATSTTARGDTEAFF
v_call: TRBV30; d_call: NA; clone_size: NA; j_call: TRBJ1-5; cdr3_nt: TGTGCCTGGGGAACAGGGTTCAATCAGCCCCAGCATTTT; cdr3_aa: CAWGTGFNQPQHF
v_call: TRBV11-2; d_call: NA; clone_size: NA; j_call: TRBJ1-1; cdr3_nt: TGTGCCAGCAGCCCTGAACCGGGACAAATGAACACTGAAGCTTTCTTT; cdr3_aa: CASSPEPGQMNTEAFF
v_call: TRBV7-3; d_call: TRBD1; clone_size: NA; j_call: TRBJ1-1; cdr3_nt: TGTGCCAGCAGTTCGACAGGGGGGGCGCGGGACACTGAAGCTTTCTTT; cdr3_aa: CASSSTGGARDTEAFF
v_call: TRBV6-4; d_call: TRBD2; clone_size: NA; j_call: TRBJ2-1; cdr3_nt: TGTGCCAGCCTGACTAGCGGGATCCGCAATGAGCAGTTCTTC; cdr3_aa: CASLTSGIRNEQFF
v_call: TRBV28; d_call: TRBD2; clone_size: NA; j_call: TRBJ2-3; cdr3_nt: TGTGCCAGCAGTTTTCTTAGCGGGAGTGGGGCAGATACGCAGTATTTT; cdr3_aa: CASSFLSGSGADTQYF
v_call: TRBV19; d_call: NA; clone_size: NA; j_call: TRBJ1-3; cdr3_nt: TGTGCCAGTAGTATAAGGGGGAACTCTGGAAACACCATATATTTT; cdr3_aa: CASSIRGNSGNTIYF
v_call: TRBV18; d_call: TRBD2; clone_size: NA; j_call: TRBJ2-1; cdr3_nt: TGTGCCAGCTCAACTAGAAACGGGGGGAATGAGCAGTTCTTC; cdr3_aa: CASSTRNGGNEQFF
v_call: TRBV4-1; d_call: NA; clone_size: NA; j_call: TRBJ1-1; cdr3_nt: TGCGCCAGCAGCCAAGATCGGCGGGGATCGATGAACACTGAAGCTTTCTTT; cdr3_aa: CASSQDRRGSMNTEAFF
v_call: TRBV18; d_call: NA; clone_size: NA; j_call: TRBJ1-5; cdr3_nt: TGTGCCAGCTCACCTTCCGACAGGAATCAGCCCCAGCATTTT; cdr3_aa: CASSPSDRNQPQHF
v_call: TRBV6-5; d_call: NA; clone_size: medium-sized; j_call: TRBJ1-2; cdr3_nt: TGTGCCAGCAGTCCCTCAGGCACTCCTTCCTATGGCTACACCTTC; cdr3_aa: CASSPSGTPSYGYTF
v_call: TRBV7-3; d_call: NA; clone_size: NA; j_call: TRBJ2-1; cdr3_nt: TGTGCCAGCAGCCCAAATACAGGGAATGAGCAGTTCTTC; cdr3_aa: CASSPNTGNEQFF
v_call: TRBV4-2; d_call: NA; clone_size: NA; j_call: TRBJ1-5; cdr3_nt: TGTGCCAGCAGCCAAGAAAACATGAGGAATCCCCAGCATTTT; cdr3_aa: CASSQENMRNPQHF
v_call: TRBV19; d_call: NA; clone_size: NA; j_call: TRBJ1-2; cdr3_nt: TGTGCCAGTAGTATCGGGACACACAGAGGCAACACCTTC; cdr3_aa: CASSIGTHRGNTF
v_call: TRBV5-1; d_call: NA; clone_size: once; j_call: TRBJ2-5; cdr3_nt: TGCGCCAGCACCCCCTCCGGGAGAGGCCAAGAGACCCAGTACTTC; cdr3_aa: CASTPSGRGQETQYF
v_call: TRBV30; d_call: TRBD2; clone_size: once; j_call: TRBJ2-7; cdr3_nt: TGTGCCTGGAGCCAACTAGCGGGATGGTCCGAGCAGTACTTC; cdr3_aa: CAWSQLAGWSEQYF
v_call: TRBV10-3; d_call: TRBD2; clone_size: NA; j_call: TRBJ2-1; cdr3_nt: TGTGCCATGAGCGGGAGACCCTACAATGAGCAGTTCTTC; cdr3_aa: CAMSGRPYNEQFF